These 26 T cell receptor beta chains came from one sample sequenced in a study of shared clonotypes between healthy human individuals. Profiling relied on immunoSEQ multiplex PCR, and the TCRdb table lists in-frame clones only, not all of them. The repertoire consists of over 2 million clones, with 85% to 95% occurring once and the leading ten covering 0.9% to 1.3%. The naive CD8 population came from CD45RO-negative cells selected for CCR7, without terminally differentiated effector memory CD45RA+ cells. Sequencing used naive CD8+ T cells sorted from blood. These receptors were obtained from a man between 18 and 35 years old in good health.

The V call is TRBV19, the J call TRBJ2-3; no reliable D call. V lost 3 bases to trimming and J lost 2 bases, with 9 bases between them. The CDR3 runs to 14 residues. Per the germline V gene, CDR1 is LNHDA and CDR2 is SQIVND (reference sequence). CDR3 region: CASSIFGDTDTQYF. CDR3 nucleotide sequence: TGTGCCAGTAGTATTTTCGGAGACACAGATACGCAGTATTTT.

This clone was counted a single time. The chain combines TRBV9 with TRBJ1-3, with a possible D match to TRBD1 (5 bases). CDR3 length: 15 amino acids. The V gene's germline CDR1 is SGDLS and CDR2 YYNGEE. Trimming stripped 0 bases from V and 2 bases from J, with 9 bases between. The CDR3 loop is CASSVAWGTGNTIYF. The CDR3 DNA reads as TGTGCCAGCAGCGTAGCTTGGGGGACTGGAAACACCATATATTTT.

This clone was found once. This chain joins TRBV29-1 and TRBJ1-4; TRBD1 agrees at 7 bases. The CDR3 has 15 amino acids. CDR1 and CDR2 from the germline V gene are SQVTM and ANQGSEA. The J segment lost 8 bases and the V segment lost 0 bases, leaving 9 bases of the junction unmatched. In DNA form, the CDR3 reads TGCAGCGTTGAAGATCGACAGGGTGAGGGCGAAAAACTGTTTTTT. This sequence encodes CSVEDRQGEGEKLFF.

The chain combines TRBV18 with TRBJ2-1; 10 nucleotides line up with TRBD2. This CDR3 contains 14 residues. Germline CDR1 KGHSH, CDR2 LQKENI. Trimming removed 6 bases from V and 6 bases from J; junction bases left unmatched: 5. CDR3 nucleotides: TGTGCCAGCTCCATAAGCGGGGGGGCCAATGAGCAGTTCTTC. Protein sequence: CASSISGGANEQFF.

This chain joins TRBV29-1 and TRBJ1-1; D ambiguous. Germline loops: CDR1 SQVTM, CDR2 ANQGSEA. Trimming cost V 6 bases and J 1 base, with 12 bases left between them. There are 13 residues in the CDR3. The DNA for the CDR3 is TGCAGCGTGAGTCGACAAGAGAACACTGAAGCTTTCTTT. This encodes CSVSRQENTEAFF.

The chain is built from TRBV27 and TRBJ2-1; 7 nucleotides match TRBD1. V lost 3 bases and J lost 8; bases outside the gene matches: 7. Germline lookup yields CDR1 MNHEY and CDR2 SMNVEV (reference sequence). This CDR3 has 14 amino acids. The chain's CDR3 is CASSFRGGGYEQFF. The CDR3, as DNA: TGTGCCAGCAGTTTCCGAGGGGGCGGCTATGAGCAGTTCTTC.

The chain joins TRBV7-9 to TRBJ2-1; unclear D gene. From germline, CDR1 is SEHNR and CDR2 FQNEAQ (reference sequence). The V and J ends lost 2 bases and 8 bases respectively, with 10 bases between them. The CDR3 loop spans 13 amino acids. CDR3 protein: CASSLKTLDEQFF. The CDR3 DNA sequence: TGTGCCAGCAGCTTAAAGACTCTCGATGAGCAGTTCTTC. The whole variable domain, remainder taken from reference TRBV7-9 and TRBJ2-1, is DTGVSQNPRHKITKRGQNVTFRCDPISEHNRLYWYRQTLGQGPEFLTYFQNEAQLEKSRLLSDRFSAERPKGSFSTLEIQRTEQGDSAMYLCASSLKTLDEQFFGPGTRLTVL.

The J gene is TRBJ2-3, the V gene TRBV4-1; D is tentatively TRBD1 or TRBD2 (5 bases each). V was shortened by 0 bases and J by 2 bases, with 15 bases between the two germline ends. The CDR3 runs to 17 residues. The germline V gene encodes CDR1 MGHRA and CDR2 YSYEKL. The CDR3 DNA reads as TGCGCCAGCAGCCAAGATAGCGTCAGGGATTACACAGATACGCAGTATTTT. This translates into CASSQDSVRDYTDTQYF.

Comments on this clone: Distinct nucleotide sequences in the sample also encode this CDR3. CDR3 loop: CASSFGGSNYGYTF. The CDR3 nucleotides read TGTGCCAGCAGTTTTGGGGGGTCTAACTATGGCTACACCTTC. This chain joins TRBV27 and TRBJ1-2, with TRBD1 as a possible D gene (5 bases). The CDR3 contains 14 residues. The germline CDR1 and CDR2 sequences are MNHEY and SMNVEV (reference sequence). The V gene lost 3 bases and the J gene lost 0 bases, with 8 bases spanning the gap.

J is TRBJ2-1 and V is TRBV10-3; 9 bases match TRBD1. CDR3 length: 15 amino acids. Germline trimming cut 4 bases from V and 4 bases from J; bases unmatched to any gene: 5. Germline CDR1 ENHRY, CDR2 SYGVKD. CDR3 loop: CAISGTGDSYNEQFF. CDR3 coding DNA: TGTGCCATCAGTGGGACAGGGGATTCGTACAATGAGCAGTTCTTC.

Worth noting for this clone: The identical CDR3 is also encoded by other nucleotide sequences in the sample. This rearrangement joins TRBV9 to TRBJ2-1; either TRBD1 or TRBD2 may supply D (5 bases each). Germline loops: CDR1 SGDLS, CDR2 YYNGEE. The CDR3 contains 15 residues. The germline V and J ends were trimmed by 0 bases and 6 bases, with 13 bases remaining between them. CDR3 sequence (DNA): TGTGCCAGCAGCGTAGACGGGACCTCGGGCAATGAGCAGTTCTTC. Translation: CASSVDGTSGNEQFF. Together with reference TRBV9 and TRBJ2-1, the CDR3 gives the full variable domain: DSGVTQTPKHLITATGQRVTLRCSPRSGDLSVYWYQQSLDQGLQFLIQYYNGEERAKGNILERFSAQQFPDLHSELNLSSLELGDSALYFCASSVDGTSGNEQFFGPGTRLTVL.

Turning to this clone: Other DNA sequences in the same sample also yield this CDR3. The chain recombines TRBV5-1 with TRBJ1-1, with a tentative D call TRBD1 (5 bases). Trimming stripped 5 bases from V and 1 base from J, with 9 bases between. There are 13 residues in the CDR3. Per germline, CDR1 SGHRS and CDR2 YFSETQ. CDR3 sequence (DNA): TGCGCCAGCAGTTACCAGGGGAACACTGAAGCTTTCTTT. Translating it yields CASSYQGNTEAFF.

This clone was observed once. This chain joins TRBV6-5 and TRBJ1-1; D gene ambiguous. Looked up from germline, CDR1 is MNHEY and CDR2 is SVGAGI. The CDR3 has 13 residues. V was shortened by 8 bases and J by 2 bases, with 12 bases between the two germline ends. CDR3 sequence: CASGQTENTEAFF. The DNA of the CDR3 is TGTGCCAGCGGCCAGACGGAAAACACTGAAGCTTTCTTT.

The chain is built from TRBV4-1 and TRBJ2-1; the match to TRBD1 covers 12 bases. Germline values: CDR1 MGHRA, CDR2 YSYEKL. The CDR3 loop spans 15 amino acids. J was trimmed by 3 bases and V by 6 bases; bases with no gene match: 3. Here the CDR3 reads CASRGTGGRYNEQFF. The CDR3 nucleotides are TGCGCCAGCAGAGGGACAGGGGGCCGCTACAATGAGCAGTTCTTC.

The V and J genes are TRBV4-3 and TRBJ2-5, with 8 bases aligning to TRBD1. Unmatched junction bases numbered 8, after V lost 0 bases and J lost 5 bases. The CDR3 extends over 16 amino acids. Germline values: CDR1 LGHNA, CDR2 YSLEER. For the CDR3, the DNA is TGCGCCAGCAGCCAAGAGCCCGCAGGGGGCATGGAGACCCAGTACTTC. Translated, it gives CASSQEPAGGMETQYF.

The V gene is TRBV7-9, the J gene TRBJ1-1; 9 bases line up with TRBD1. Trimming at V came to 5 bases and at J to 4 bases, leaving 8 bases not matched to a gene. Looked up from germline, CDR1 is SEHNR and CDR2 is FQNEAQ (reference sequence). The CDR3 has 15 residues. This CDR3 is CASSGADRGVTEAFF. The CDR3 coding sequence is TGTGCCAGCAGCGGAGCGGACAGGGGCGTCACTGAAGCTTTCTTT.

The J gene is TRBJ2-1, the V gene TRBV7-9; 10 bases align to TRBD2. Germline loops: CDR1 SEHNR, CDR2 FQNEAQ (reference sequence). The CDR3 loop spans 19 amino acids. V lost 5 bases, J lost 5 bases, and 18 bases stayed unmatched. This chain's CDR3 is CASSPDESLAGEVNNEQFF. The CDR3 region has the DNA TGTGCCAGCAGCCCCGATGAGAGCCTAGCGGGAGAGGTAAACAATGAGCAGTTCTTC.

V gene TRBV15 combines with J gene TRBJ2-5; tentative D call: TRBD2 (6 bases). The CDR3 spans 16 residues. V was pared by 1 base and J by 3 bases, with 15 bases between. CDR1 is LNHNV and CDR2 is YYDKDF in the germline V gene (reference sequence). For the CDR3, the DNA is TGTGCCACCAGCAGAGTGATGGGACTTCGAGAAGAGACCCAGTACTTC. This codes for CATSRVMGLREETQYF.

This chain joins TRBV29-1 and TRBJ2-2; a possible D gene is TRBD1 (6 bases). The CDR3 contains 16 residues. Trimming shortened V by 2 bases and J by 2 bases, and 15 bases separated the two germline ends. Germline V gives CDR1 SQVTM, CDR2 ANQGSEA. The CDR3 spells CSVENPGGGNTGELFF. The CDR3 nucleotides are TGCAGCGTTGAAAACCCTGGGGGCGGCAACACCGGGGAGCTGTTTTTT.

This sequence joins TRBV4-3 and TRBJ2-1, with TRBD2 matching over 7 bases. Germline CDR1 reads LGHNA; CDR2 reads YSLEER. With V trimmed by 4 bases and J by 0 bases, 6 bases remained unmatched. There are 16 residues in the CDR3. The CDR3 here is CASSPTSSPSYNEQFF. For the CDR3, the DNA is TGCGCCAGCAGCCCGACTAGCTCCCCCTCCTACAATGAGCAGTTCTTC.

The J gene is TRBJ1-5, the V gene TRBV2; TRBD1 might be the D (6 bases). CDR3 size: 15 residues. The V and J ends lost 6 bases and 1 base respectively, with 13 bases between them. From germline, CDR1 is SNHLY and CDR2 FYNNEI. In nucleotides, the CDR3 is TGTGCCAGCAGGGTTGGACAGTTAAGCAATCAGCCCCAGCATTTT. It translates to CASRVGQLSNQPQHF.

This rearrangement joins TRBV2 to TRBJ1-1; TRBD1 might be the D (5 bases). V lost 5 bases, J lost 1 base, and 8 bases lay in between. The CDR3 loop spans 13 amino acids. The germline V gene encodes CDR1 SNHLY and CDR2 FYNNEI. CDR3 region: CASSSGTNTEAFF. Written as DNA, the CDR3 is TGTGCCAGCAGTTCCGGGACGAACACTGAAGCTTTCTTT.

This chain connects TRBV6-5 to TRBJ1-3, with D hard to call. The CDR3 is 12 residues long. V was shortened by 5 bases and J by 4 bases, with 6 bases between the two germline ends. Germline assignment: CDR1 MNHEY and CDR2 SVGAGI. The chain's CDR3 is CASSLEGNTIYF. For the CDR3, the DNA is TGTGCCAGCAGTCTAGAGGGAAACACCATATATTTT.

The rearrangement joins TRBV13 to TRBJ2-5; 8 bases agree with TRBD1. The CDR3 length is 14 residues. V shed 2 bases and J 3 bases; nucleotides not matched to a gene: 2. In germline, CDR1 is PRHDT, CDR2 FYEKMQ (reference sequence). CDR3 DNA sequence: TGTGCCAGCAGCTTACAGGACAGGGAAGAGACCCAGTACTTC. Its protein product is CASSLQDREETQYF.

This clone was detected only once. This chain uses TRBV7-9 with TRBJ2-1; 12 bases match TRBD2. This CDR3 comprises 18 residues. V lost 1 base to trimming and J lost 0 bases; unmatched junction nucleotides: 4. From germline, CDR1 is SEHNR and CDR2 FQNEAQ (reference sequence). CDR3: CASSLGASGRASYNEQFF. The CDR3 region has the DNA TGTGCCAGCAGCTTAGGGGCTAGCGGGAGGGCCTCCTACAATGAGCAGTTCTTC. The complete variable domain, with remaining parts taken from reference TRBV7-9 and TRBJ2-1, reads DTGVSQNPRHKITKRGQNVTFRCDPISEHNRLYWYRQTLGQGPEFLTYFQNEAQLEKSRLLSDRFSAERPKGSFSTLEIQRTEQGDSAMYLCASSLGASGRASYNEQFFGPGTRLTVL.

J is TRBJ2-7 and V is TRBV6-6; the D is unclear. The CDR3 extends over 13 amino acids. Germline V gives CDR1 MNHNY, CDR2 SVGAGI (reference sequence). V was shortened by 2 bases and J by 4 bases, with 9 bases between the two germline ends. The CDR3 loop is CASSYTTTYEQYF. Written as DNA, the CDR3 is TGTGCCAGCAGTTACACGACGACTTACGAGCAGTACTTC.